These 25 T cell receptor beta chains share one sample of origin, sequenced in a study of T cells in localized non-small cell lung cancer. Clones were read by immunoSEQ multiplex PCR, and TCRdb kept only the in-frame ones, dropping some. This sample has 20,000 to 30,000 clones; roughly 92% occur once, and the top ten carry under 3%. Sample: peripheral blood, taken before any cancer treatment. The receptor set was obtained from a woman aged 35 to 70 with stage I lung adenocarcinoma.

The V gene is TRBV29-1, the J gene TRBJ2-3, with D perhaps matching TRBD1 or TRBD2 (5 bases each). Germline V gene lookup returns CDR1 SQVTM and CDR2 ANQGSEA. CDR3 length: 14 residues. With 4 bases removed from V and 3 bases from J, the gap between germline ends came to 14 bases. CDR3: CSVAIGTTTDTQYF. The CDR3 bases are TGCAGCGTTGCAATCGGGACCACGACAGATACGCAGTATTTT.

This chain links TRBV29-1 with TRBJ1-1; possibly TRBD1 for D (6 bases). Trimming stripped 4 bases from V and 6 bases from J, with 15 bases between. CDR1 and CDR2 from the germline V gene are SQVTM and ANQGSEA. There are 13 residues in the CDR3. The CDR3 DNA sequence: TGCAGCGTTGCGGGACAAGAGTCCGCTGAAGCTTTCTTT. Amino acid sequence: CSVAGQESAEAFF.

This sequence joins TRBV10-3 and TRBJ2-3; no clear D. V gave up 0 bases and J gave up 2 bases, with 9 bases separating them. The CDR3 has 15 amino acids. Germline lookup yields CDR1 ENHRY and CDR2 SYGVKD. CDR3 sequence (DNA): TGTGCCATCAGTGAGTCAGTACGGCTCACAGATACGCAGTATTTT. As protein: CAISESVRLTDTQYF.

The rearrangement links TRBV7-9 to TRBJ2-2; the D is unclear. Trimming cost V 4 bases and J 4 bases, with 10 bases left between them. CDR3 length: 14 amino acids. Per the germline V gene, CDR1 is SEHNR and CDR2 is FQNEAQ (reference sequence). The CDR3 loop is CASSSFFSTGELFF. CDR3 in DNA: TGTGCCAGCAGCTCATTTTTTAGCACCGGGGAGCTGTTTTTT.

CDR3 amino acids: CASSLGRLRGTEAFF. The CDR3 DNA reads as TGTGCCAGCAGTTTAGGCCGACTTCGTGGCACTGAAGCTTTCTTT. This rearrangement joins TRBV28 to TRBJ1-1; D gene unclear. This CDR3 comprises 15 residues. CDR1 is MDHEN and CDR2 is SYDVKM in the germline V gene. The V end lost 2 bases, the J end lost 4 bases, and 14 bases lay between the germline ends.

The rearrangement uses TRBV7-8 and TRBJ2-2; TRBD2 matches 9 bases. Germline V gives CDR1 SGHVS, CDR2 FQNEAQ. The CDR3 spans 16 residues. Trimming cost V 1 base and J 5 bases; bases outside gene matches: 5. The CDR3 region has the DNA TGTGCCAGCAGCTTAGTGGCGGGAGGGTATACCGGGGAGCTGTTTTTT. Protein product: CASSLVAGGYTGELFF.

The chain combines TRBV21-1 with TRBJ2-7; TRBD1 was called by the table and not checked on the DNA. TRBV21-1 is flagged as a pseudogene. The CDR3 totals 13 residues. This CDR3 is CASKRQGLGEQYF. CDR3 in DNA: TGTGCCAGCAAGCGACAGGGCCTGGGTGAGCAGTACTTC.

The chain joins TRBV5-1 to TRBJ2-3; the match to TRBD2 covers 9 bases. CDR3 size: 16 residues. J lost 0 bases, V lost 5 bases, and 7 bases had no gene match. In germline, CDR1 is SGHRS, CDR2 YFSETQ. CDR3 protein: CASSSSLAGSTDTQYF. The CDR3 nucleotides read TGCGCCAGCAGTTCGTCGCTAGCGGGGAGCACAGATACGCAGTATTTT.

V is TRBV5-1 and J is TRBJ2-1; D possibly corresponds to TRBD1 (5 bases). Germline CDR1 SGHRS, CDR2 YFSETQ. Trimming left V 4 bases short and J 3 bases short, with 14 bases between. The CDR3 has 15 amino acids. CDR3 region: CASSPNPGYYNEQFF. In nucleotides, the CDR3 is TGCGCCAGCAGCCCGAACCCAGGGTACTACAATGAGCAGTTCTTC.

The V call is TRBV12-5, the J call TRBJ2-1; D is unresolved. Trimming left V 0 bases short and J 9 bases short, with 9 bases between. There are 13 residues in the CDR3. Germline V gives CDR1 LGHNT, CDR2 FRNRAP. The CDR3 spells CASGLVLGSEQFF. The CDR3 DNA is TGTGCTAGTGGTTTGGTACTGGGCAGTGAGCAGTTCTTC.

Regarding this clone: A read error may account for a junction end that differs from germline. The chain employs TRBV5-1 and TRBJ2-3; D may be TRBD1 (5 bases). CDR3 length: 15 amino acids. Germline loops: CDR1 SGHRS, CDR2 YFSETQ. The CDR3 reads CASSVQGWSADAQYF. The CDR3 region has the DNA TGCGCCAGCAGCGTCCAGGGTTGGAGCGCAGATGCGCAGTATTTT.

This chain's CDR3 is CASGQAGTSGPLGETQYF. As DNA, the CDR3 is TGTGCTAGTGGTCAAGCCGGGACTAGCGGACCCTTGGGGGAGACCCAGTACTTC. This sequence joins TRBV12-5 and TRBJ2-5; TRBD2 aligns across 11 bases. CDR3 size: 18 residues. The ends lost 5 bases at V and 5 bases at J; junction bases unmatched: 16. Germline CDR1 and CDR2: LGHNT and FRNRAP.

The chain employs TRBV5-1 and TRBJ1-4, with D uncertain. Germline CDR1 and CDR2: SGHRS and YFSETQ. This CDR3 is 15 amino acids long. V lost 0 bases to trimming and J lost 4 bases, with 10 bases between them. CDR3 bases: TGCGCCAGCAGCTTGGCCGCGGCCGGTAATGAAAAACTGTTTTTT. Translating gives CASSLAAAGNEKLFF.

This clone was seen only once. The rearrangement uses TRBV10-1 and TRBJ1-1, with 8 bases that match TRBD1. This CDR3 is built from 15 residues. The V and J ends lost 4 bases and 1 base, in that order; junction bases with no gene match: 5. Germline CDR1 WNHNN, CDR2 SYGVQD (reference sequence). This CDR3 is CASSGSGQANTEAFF. The CDR3 bases are TGCGCCAGCAGTGGATCGGGACAGGCGAACACTGAAGCTTTCTTT.

This clone was counted a single time. The chain employs TRBV7-8 and TRBJ2-1; a possible D gene is TRBD2 (5 bases). The CDR3 has 14 residues. The germline CDR1 and CDR2 sequences are SGHVS and FQNEAQ. The V end lost 2 bases, the J end lost 1 base, and 6 bases lay between the germline ends. The CDR3 spells CASSLPGSYNEQFF. The CDR3 DNA is TGTGCCAGCAGCTTACCGGGATCCTACAATGAGCAGTTCTTC.

This chain joins TRBV18 and TRBJ1-5; 10 positions agree with TRBD1. V was pared by 3 bases and J by 4 bases, with 6 bases of the junction left unmatched. The V gene's germline CDR1 is KGHSH and CDR2 LQKENI. This CDR3 contains 16 residues. Written as DNA, the CDR3 is TGTGCCAGCTCACCTGGACAGGGGGGCTCTAATCAGCCCCAGCATTTT. Its translation: CASSPGQGGSNQPQHF.

The chain has TRBV5-1 and TRBJ1-1; D call uncertain. The CDR3 loop spans 14 amino acids. Deletions cut 2 bases from V and 1 base from J, with 9 bases between. Germline V gene lookup returns CDR1 SGHRS and CDR2 YFSETQ. For the CDR3, the DNA is TGCGCCAGCAGCTTTAATCCAGCGAACACTGAAGCTTTCTTT. The encoded protein is CASSFNPANTEAFF.

This clone was seen a single time. The rearrangement links TRBV5-1 to TRBJ2-5; 8 bases map to TRBD1. J lost 5 bases, V lost 2 bases, and 5 bases had no gene match. There are 14 residues in the CDR3. The germline V gene encodes CDR1 SGHRS and CDR2 YFSETQ. CDR3 coding DNA: TGCGCCAGCAGCTTTCAGGGGGCTGAGGAGACCCAGTACTTC. This sequence encodes CASSFQGAEETQYF. Supplemented by reference TRBV5-1 and TRBJ2-5, the full variable domain reads KAGVTQTPRYLIKTRGQQVTLSCSPISGHRSVSWYQQTPGQGLQFLFEYFSETQRNKGNFPGRFSGRQFSNSRSEMNVSTLELGDSALYLCASSFQGAEETQYFGPGTRLLVL.

The chain has TRBV12-5 and TRBJ2-1; TRBD2 matches 9 bases. CDR1 and CDR2 (germline): LGHNT, FRNRAP. CDR3 length: 17 amino acids. V shed 1 base and J 7 bases; nucleotides not matched to a gene: 11. In nucleotides, the CDR3 is TGTGCTAGTGGTTTGGACAGGGGTACTAGCGGGTGGAATGAGCAGTTCTTC. Translating gives CASGLDRGTSGWNEQFF.

V usage is TRBV19 and J usage is TRBJ2-7; 9 bases line up with TRBD2. V dropped 4 bases and J dropped 0; count of bases not matched to a gene: 4. CDR1 is LNHDA and CDR2 is SQIVND in the germline V gene (reference sequence). CDR3 length: 15 residues. The CDR3 coding sequence is TGTGCCAGTAGTAGGGGACTAGCATTCTCCTACGAGCAGTACTTC. Translating it yields CASSRGLAFSYEQYF.

The V call is TRBV7-3, the J call TRBJ2-3, with 8 bases identical to TRBD2. The germline gives CDR1 SGHTA, CDR2 FQGTGA. The CDR3 contains 17 residues. Trimming took 1 base from V and 5 from J; bases not matched to a gene: 11. CDR3 sequence (DNA): TGTGCCAGCAGCTTAAGAGTTCAGCGGGAGAGTATAGATACGCAGTATTTT. Translating it yields CASSLRVQRESIDTQYF.

The chain carries TRBV25-1 and TRBJ2-3; 9 bases are a match to TRBD2. V gave up 6 bases and J gave up 6 bases; unmatched junction bases: 13. Germline assignment: CDR1 MGHDK and CDR2 SYGVNS. This CDR3 has 16 amino acids. CDR3 residues: CASSSPSGRYGDTQYF. The CDR3 region has the DNA TGTGCCAGCAGCAGCCCCAGCGGGAGGTATGGCGATACGCAGTATTTT.

V and J are TRBV30 and TRBJ1-3; D gene uncertain. The CDR3 covers 13 residues. Trimming pared 6 bases from V and 0 bases from J, leaving 9 bases between. Germline loops: CDR1 GTSNPN, CDR2 SVGIG (reference sequence). The CDR3 sequence: CACGLSSGNTIYF. The CDR3 nucleotides are TGTGCCTGCGGACTGAGCTCTGGAAACACCATATATTTT. Variable domain in full (rest from reference TRBV30 and TRBJ1-3): SQTIHQWPATLVQPVGSPLSLECTVEGTSNPNLYWYRQAAGRGLQLLFYSVGIGQISSEVPQNLSASRPQDRQFILSSKKLLLSDSGFYLCACGLSSGNTIYFGEGSWLTVV.

This chain uses TRBV6-5 with TRBJ2-3; 8 bases match TRBD2. Germline V lookup: CDR1 MNHEY, CDR2 SVGAGI. The V gene end was trimmed by 10 bases and the J gene end by 4 bases; junction bases not matched to a gene: 7. The CDR3 is made up of 13 amino acids. The CDR3 spells CATSGTRSDTQYF. The CDR3, as DNA: TGTGCCACATCCGGGACTAGGTCAGATACGCAGTATTTT.

The chain recombines TRBV7-2 with TRBJ2-5; D remains unclear. The last part of the DNA fits TRBJ2-7 better; the J call may be wrong. The length of the CDR3 is 15 residues. Germline lookup yields CDR1 SGHTA and CDR2 FQGNSA. The CDR3 protein is CASSSNPKPAYEQYF. The CDR3 region has the DNA TGTGCCAGCAGCTCCAACCCTAAGCCAGCCTACGAGCAGTACTTC.